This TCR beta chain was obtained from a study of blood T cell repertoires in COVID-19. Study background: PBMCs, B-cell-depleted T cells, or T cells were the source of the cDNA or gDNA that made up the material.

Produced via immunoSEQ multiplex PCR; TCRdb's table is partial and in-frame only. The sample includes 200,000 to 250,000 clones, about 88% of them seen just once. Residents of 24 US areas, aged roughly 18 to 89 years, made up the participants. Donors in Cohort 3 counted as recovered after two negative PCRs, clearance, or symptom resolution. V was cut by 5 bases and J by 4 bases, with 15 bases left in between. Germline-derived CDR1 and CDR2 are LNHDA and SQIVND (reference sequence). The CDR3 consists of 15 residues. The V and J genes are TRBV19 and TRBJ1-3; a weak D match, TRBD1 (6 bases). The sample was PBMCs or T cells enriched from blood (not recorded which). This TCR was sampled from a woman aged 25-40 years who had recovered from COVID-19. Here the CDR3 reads CASSASTGTGNTIYF. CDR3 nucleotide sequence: TGTGCCAGTAGTGCATCAACAGGGACCGGAAACACCATATATTTT.